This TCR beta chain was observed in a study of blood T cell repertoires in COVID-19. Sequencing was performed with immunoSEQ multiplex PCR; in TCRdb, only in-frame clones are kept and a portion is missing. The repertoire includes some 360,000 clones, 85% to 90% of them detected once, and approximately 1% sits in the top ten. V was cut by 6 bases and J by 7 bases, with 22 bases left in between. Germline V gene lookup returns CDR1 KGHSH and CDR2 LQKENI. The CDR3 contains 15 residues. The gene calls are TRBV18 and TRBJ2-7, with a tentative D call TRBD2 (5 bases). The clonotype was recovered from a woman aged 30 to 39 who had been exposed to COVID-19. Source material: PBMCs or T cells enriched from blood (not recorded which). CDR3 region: CASSTGLLLGGEQYF. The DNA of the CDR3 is TGTGCCAGCTCGACTGGACTCCTGCTGGGCGGTGAGCAGTACTTC.